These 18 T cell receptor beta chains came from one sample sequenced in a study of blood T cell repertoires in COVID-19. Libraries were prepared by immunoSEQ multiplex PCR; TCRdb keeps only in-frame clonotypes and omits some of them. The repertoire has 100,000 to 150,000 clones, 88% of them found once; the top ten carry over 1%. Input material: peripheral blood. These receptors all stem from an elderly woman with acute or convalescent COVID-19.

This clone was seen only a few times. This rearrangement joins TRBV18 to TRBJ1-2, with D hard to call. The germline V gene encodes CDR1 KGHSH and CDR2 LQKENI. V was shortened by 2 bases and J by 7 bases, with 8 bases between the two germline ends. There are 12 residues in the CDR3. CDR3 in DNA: TGTGCCAGCTCACCAGTAGCACCTGGCTACACCTTC. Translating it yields CASSPVAPGYTF.

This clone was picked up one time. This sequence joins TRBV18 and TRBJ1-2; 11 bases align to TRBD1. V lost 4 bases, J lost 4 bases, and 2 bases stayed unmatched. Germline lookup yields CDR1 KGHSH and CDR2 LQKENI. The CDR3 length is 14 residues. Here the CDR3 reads CASSRGTGGYGYTF. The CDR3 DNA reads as TGTGCCAGCTCACGGGGGACAGGGGGCTATGGCTACACCTTC. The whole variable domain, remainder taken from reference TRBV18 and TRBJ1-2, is NAGVMQNPRHLVRRRGQEARLRCSPMKGHSHVYWYRQLPEEGLKFMVYLQKENIIDESGMPKERFSAEFPKEGPSILRIQQVVRGDSAAYFCASSRGTGGYGYTFGSGTRLTVV.

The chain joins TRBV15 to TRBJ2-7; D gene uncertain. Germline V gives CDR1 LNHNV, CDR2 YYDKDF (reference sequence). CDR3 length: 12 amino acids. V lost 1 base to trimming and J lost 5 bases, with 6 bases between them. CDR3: CATSRASDEQYF. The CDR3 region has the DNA TGTGCCACCAGCAGAGCGTCCGACGAGCAGTACTTC. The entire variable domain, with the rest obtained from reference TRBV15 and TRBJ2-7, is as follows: DAMVIQNPRYQVTQFGKPVTLSCSQTLNHNVMYWYQQKSSQAPKLLFHYYDKDFNNEADTPDNFQSRRPNTSFCFLDIRSPGLGDTAMYLCATSRASDEQYFGPGTRLTVT.

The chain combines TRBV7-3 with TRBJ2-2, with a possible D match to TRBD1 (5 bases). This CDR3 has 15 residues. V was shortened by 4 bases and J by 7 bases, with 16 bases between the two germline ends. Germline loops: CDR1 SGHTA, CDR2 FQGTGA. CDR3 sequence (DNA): TGTGCCAGCAGCTCCGTGGCAGGGCATAACGGGGAGCTGTTTTTT. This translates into CASSSVAGHNGELFF. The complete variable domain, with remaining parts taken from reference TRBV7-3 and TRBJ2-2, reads GAGVSQTPSNKVTEKGKYVELRCDPISGHTALYWYRQSLGQGPEFLIYFQGTGAADDSGLPNDRFFAVRPEGSVSTLKIQRTERGDSAVYLCASSSVAGHNGELFFGEGSRLTVL.

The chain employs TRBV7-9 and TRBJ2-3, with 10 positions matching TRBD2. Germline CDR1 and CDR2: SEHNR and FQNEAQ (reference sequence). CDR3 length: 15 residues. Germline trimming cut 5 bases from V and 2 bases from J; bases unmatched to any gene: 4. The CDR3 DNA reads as TGTGCCAGCAGCCTAGGACTAGCGGACACAGATACGCAGTATTTT. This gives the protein CASSLGLADTDTQYF.

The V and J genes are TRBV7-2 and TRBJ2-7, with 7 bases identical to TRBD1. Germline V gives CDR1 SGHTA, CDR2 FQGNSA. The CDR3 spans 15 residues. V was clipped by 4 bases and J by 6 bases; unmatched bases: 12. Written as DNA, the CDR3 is TGTGCCAGCAGCTCTGCACAGGACAGGCTTTCCGAGCAGTACTTC. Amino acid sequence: CASSSAQDRLSEQYF.

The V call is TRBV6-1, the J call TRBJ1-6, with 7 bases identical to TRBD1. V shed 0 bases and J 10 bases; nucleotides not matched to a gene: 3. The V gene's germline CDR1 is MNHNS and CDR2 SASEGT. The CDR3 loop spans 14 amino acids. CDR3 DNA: TGTGCCAGCAGTGAAGCTACAGGGGTATCACCCCTCCACTTT. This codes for CASSEATGVSPLHF.

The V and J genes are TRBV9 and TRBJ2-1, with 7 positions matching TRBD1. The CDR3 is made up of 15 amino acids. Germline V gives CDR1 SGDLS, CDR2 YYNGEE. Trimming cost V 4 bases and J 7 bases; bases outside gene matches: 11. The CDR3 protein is CASSHRDRVVNEQFF. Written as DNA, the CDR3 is TGTGCCAGCAGCCACCGGGACAGAGTAGTTAATGAGCAGTTCTTC.

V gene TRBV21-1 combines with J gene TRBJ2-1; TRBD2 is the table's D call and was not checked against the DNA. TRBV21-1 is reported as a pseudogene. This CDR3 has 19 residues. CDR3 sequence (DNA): TGTGCCAGCAGCAAAAGTCCGGGGCTAGCGGGAGGGTCACAGAATGAGCAGTTCTTC. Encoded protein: CASSKSPGLAGGSQNEQFF.

The CDR3: CASSSGTGNQPQHF. In DNA, the CDR3 is TGTGCCAGCAGCTCCGGGACAGGGAACCAGCCCCAGCATTTT. The chain combines TRBV7-9 with TRBJ1-5; 9 positions match TRBD1. This CDR3 is built from 14 residues. V lost 4 bases to trimming and J lost 7 bases; unmatched junction nucleotides: 5. Germline CDR1 SEHNR, CDR2 FQNEAQ (reference sequence).

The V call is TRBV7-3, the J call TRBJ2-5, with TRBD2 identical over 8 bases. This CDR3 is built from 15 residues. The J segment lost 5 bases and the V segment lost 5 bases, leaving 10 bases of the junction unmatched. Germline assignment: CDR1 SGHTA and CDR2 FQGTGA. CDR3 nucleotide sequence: TGTGCCAGCAGCCCGCAGCCGGGACTAGAGGAGACCCAGTACTTC. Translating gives CASSPQPGLEETQYF.

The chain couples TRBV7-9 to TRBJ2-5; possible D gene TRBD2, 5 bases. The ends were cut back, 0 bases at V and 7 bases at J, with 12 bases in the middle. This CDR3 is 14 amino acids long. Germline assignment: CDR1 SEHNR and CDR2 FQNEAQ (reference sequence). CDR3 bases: TGTGCCAGCAGCTTAGCCGCAGGAGAGGGGACCCAGTACTTC. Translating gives CASSLAAGEGTQYF.

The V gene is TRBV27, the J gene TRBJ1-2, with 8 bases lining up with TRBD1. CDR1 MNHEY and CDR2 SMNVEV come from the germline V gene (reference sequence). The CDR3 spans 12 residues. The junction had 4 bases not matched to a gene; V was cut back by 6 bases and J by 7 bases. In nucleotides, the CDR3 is TGTGCCAGCAGGGGACAGGTCGCTGGCTACACCTTC. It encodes CASRGQVAGYTF.

CDR3 loop: CASVAGTRTDTQYF. In nucleotides, the CDR3 is TGTGCCAGTGTAGCGGGAACTAGGACAGATACGCAGTATTTT. The rearrangement joins TRBV6-6 to TRBJ2-3; TRBD2 agrees at 8 bases. The trim removed 9 bases at V and 3 bases at J, leaving 8 bases unmatched. This CDR3 has 14 amino acids. Germline lookup yields CDR1 MNHNY and CDR2 SVGAGI (reference sequence).

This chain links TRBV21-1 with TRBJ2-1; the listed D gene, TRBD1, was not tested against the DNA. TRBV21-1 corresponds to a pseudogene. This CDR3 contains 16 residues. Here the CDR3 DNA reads TGTGCCAGCAGTTTCAGGGGGCTTGTGTCCTACAATGAGCAGTTCTTC. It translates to CASSFRGLVSYNEQFF.

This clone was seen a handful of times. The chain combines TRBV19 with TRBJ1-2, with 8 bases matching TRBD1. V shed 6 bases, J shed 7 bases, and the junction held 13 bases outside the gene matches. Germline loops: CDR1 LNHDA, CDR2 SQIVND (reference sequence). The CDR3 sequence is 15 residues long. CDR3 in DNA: TGTGCCAGTAGAACCCCGGGACAGGCCGTGGCTGGCTACACCTTC. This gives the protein CASRTPGQAVAGYTF.

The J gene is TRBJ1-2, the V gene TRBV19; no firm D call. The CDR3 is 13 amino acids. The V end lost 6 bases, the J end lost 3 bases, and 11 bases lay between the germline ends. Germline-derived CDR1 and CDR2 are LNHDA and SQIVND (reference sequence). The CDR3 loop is CASRSDFYYGYTF. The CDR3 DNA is TGTGCCAGTAGGTCGGACTTCTACTATGGCTACACCTTC.

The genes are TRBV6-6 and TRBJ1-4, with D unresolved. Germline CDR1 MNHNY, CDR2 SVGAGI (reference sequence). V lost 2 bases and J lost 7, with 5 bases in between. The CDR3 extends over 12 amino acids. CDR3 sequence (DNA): TGTGCCAGCAGTTACGAGGGTGAAAAACTGTTTTTT. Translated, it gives CASSYEGEKLFF.